Given below is one T cell receptor (beta chain) in context. In germline, CDR1 is DFQATT, CDR2 SNEGSKA (reference sequence). The CDR3 totals 14 residues. V lost 3 bases, J lost 6 bases, and 4 bases stayed unmatched. The data originate from a study of regulatory T cells in long-lasting Graves disease. For the study at large: Antithyroid drugs had been given to newly diagnosed Graves' patients for under 3 months.

Regarding time point: newly diagnosed GD, antithyroid drugs for less than 3 months. The TCR library was made from RNA that had been extracted from PBMCs in TRIzol. Through Arm-PCR of CDR3 regions and iRepertoire HTBI primers, TCR beta libraries were built. TCRdb analysed the multiplex PCR reads with MiXCR anew, one entry per CDR3 protein. Among under 250,000 distinct CDR3 sequences listed, 20% to 25% were seen once. The chain employs TRBV20-1 and TRBJ2-2, with TRBD2 matching 10 bases. This receptor was identified in a female donor with Graves disease. The input for sequencing was peripheral blood mononuclear cells (PBMCs), taken at new diagnosis, from a patient treated with antithyroid drugs. This CDR3 reads CSASPSGSAGELFF. CDR3 coding DNA: TGCAGTGCTAGCCCTAGCGGGAGTGCCGGGGAGCTGTTTTTT.